This T cell receptor beta chain was sequenced for a study of blood T cells in healthy people across ages. General observations from the study: Samples with more naive T cells showed higher observed beta diversity.

Sample-barcoded 5' priming and a J-beta primer mix drove a second PCR of about 6 to 12 cycles. TCRdb itself ran the 5' RACE reads through MiXCR, one entry per CDR3 protein. The profile covers about 640,000 distinct CDR3 sequences, with 58% appearing a single time and 30% to 40% taken by the ten largest. Approximately 10 milliliters was the volume of peripheral blood drawn from each donor. Each sample used at least 6.5 million PBMCs. This CDR3 contains 14 residues. The ends were cut back, 0 bases at V and 6 bases at J, with 10 bases in the middle. Germline V gene sequence: CDR1 SGDLS, CDR2 YYNGEE. As for this clonotype: Its antigen is still unknown.

Sequencing used blood. The rearrangement uses TRBV9 and TRBJ2-1; D might be TRBD1 (6 bases). The TCR was taken from a man between 60 and 75 years old in good health. CDR3 loop: CASSVVGAFNEQFF. CDR3 nucleotides: TGTGCCAGCAGCGTAGTGGGGGCATTCAATGAGCAGTTCTTC.